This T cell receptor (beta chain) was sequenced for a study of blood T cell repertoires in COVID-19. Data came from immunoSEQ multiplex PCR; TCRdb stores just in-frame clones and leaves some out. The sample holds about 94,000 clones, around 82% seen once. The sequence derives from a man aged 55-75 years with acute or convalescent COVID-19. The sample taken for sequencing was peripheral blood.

For the CDR3, the DNA is TGTGCCAGCAGCTTAGAAATCCAGTCCTACGAGCAGTACTTC. Protein product: CASSLEIQSYEQYF. The chain couples TRBV7-2 to TRBJ2-7; D ambiguous. CDR3 size: 14 residues. With 1 base removed from V and 1 base from J, the gap between germline ends came to 8 bases. CDR1 is SGHTA and CDR2 is FQGNSA in the germline V gene.